The 21 T cell receptor beta chains given below trace back to one sample, sequenced in a study of T cells in Graves' hyperthyroidism and ophthalmopathy. TCR beta CDR3 regions were amplified from RNA transcripts. The primer set for the first-round RT-PCR of the TCR CDR3 was HTBI. TCRdb redid the calling of the multiplex PCR reads with MiXCR, one entry per CDR3 protein. The repertoire has fewer than 450,000 distinct CDR3 sequences, under 20% of them found once; the top ten carry less than 45%. The sequencing sample was made of blood. Receptor source: a man younger than 35 with Graves' ophthalmopathy.

This clonotype was detected many times. The chain has TRBV2 and TRBJ2-3, with D unresolved. This CDR3 has 13 residues. Trimming removed 11 bases at V and 2 bases at J, with 14 bases between. CDR1 is SNHLY, CDR2 FYNNEI, per germline. CDR3 loop: CASDSGPTDTQYF. The CDR3 DNA sequence: TGTGCCTCGGATTCGGGCCCCACAGATACGCAGTATTTT.

The chain combines TRBV9 with TRBJ2-2; the D is unclear. The CDR3 consists of 16 residues. V lost 0 bases, J lost 2 bases, and 11 bases lay in between. Germline lookup yields CDR1 SGDLS and CDR2 YYNGEE. CDR3 nucleotide sequence: TGTGCCAGCAGCGTAGACCTTTGGGGTAACACCGGGGAGCTGTTTTTT. It encodes CASSVDLWGNTGELFF.

Ten or more counts support this clonotype. The J gene is TRBJ1-2, the V gene TRBV7-2; D perhaps matches TRBD1 (5 bases). This CDR3 spans 12 amino acids. V shed 7 bases and J shed 6 bases, with 12 bases lying between them. From germline, CDR1 is SGHTA and CDR2 FQGNSA. CDR3 sequence reads: CASNLGGDGYTF. As DNA, the CDR3 is TGTGCCAGCAACCTGGGAGGGGATGGCTACACCTTC.

This clonotype was observed a few times. J is TRBJ2-4 and V is TRBV6-5, with D maybe TRBD2 (6 bases). The V end lost 0 bases, the J end lost 12 bases, and 15 bases lay between the germline ends. Germline V CDR1 and CDR2: MNHEY, SVGAGI. The CDR3 covers 14 residues. This chain's CDR3 is CASSYSRGTQDQYF. In DNA, the CDR3 is TGTGCCAGCAGTTACTCGCGCGGGACGCAAGATCAGTACTTC.

Concerning this clonotype itself: This clone may be a read error of a much larger clone one base away. The rearrangement links TRBV28 to TRBJ2-7, with 9 positions matching TRBD1. The CDR3 loop spans 13 amino acids. J lost 7 bases, V lost 5 bases, and 6 bases had no gene match. From germline, CDR1 is MDHEN and CDR2 SYDVKM. CDR3 coding DNA: TGTGCCAGCAGTCGCGGACAGGGGACGGAGCAGTACTTC. Its protein is CASSRGQGTEQYF.

This clonotype has just a few counts. CDR3 sequence reads: CASRFVGQGYTF. In DNA, the CDR3 is TGTGCCAGCCGGTTTGTAGGGCAAGGCTACACCTTC. J is TRBJ1-2 and V is TRBV6-1; D unclear. V was clipped by 8 bases and J by 8 bases, with 15 bases between them. This CDR3 is built from 12 residues. Germline CDR1 and CDR2: MNHNS and SASEGT.

This clonotype was seen at least ten times. The rearrangement uses TRBV28 and TRBJ2-5; possibly TRBD1 for D (6 bases). Trimming removed 10 bases from V and 1 base from J, with 7 bases in between. Germline lookup yields CDR1 MDHEN and CDR2 SYDVKM. CDR3 size: 11 residues. This chain's CDR3 is CAIQGQETQYF. In nucleotides, the CDR3 is TGTGCCATACAGGGCCAAGAGACCCAGTACTTC.

Comments on this clonotype: This clone may be a read error of a much larger clone one base away. The J gene is TRBJ1-2, the V gene TRBV5-1; D call uncertain. Germline CDR1 and CDR2: SGHRS and YFSETQ. This CDR3 is 13 amino acids long. Trimming took 3 bases from V and 3 from J, leaving 9 bases between them. This CDR3 reads CASSSDGYYGYTF. CDR3 in DNA: TGCGCCAGCAGCTCGGACGGCTACTATGGCTACACCTTC.

This clonotype was seen ten or more times. J is TRBJ1-2 and V is TRBV29-1; D possibly corresponds to TRBD1 (5 bases). The V end was cut by 6 bases, the J end by 3 bases, with 11 bases between. There are 12 residues in the CDR3. From germline, CDR1 is SQVTM and CDR2 ANQGSEA. DNA for the CDR3: TGCAGCGTCCATCAGGGAGACTATGGCTACACCTTC. Translation gives CSVHQGDYGYTF.

This clonotype was seen ten or more times. The gene calls are TRBV5-1 and TRBJ2-3; the D is unclear. V gave up 2 bases and J gave up 0 bases, with 7 bases separating them. Germline CDR1 is SGHRS and CDR2 is YFSETQ. The CDR3 runs to 14 residues. CDR3 loop: CASSFSGSTDTQYF. For the CDR3, the DNA is TGCGCCAGCAGCTTTTCTGGGAGCACAGATACGCAGTATTTT.

This clonotype was seen more than once but under ten times. This chain links TRBV3-1 with TRBJ2-1; 12 bases line up with TRBD2. The CDR3 contains 17 residues. Germline V lookup: CDR1 LGHDT, CDR2 YNNKEL (reference sequence). V shed 3 bases, J shed 10 bases, and the junction held 13 bases outside the gene matches. The CDR3 reads CASSHAQLAGGRMEQFF. The CDR3 DNA is TGTGCCAGCAGCCACGCCCAACTAGCGGGGGGACGTATGGAGCAGTTCTTC.

This clonotype was picked up a small number of times. This chain joins TRBV7-6 and TRBJ2-5; D is possibly TRBD2 (7 bases). The CDR3 has 13 amino acids. V dropped 8 bases and J dropped 1 base, with 11 bases sitting between them. CDR1 is SGHVS and CDR2 is FNYEAQ in the germline V gene. CDR3 bases: TGTGCCAGCGGGAGGGGGTTCCAAGAGACCCAGTACTTC. Translated, it gives CASGRGFQETQYF.

The genes are TRBV6-1 and TRBJ2-1; 10 bases match TRBD2. Trimming at V came to 6 bases and at J to 5 bases, leaving 10 bases not matched to a gene. The length of the CDR3 is 16 residues. Germline CDR1 is MNHNS and CDR2 is SASEGT. The CDR3 sequence: CASRKGLAVTNNEQFF. The CDR3, as DNA: TGTGCCAGCAGAAAAGGACTAGCGGTTACCAACAATGAGCAGTTCTTC.

There are many counts of this clonotype. The chain couples TRBV7-9 to TRBJ1-1, with 12 nucleotides matching TRBD1. The CDR3 extends over 15 amino acids. The germline V gene encodes CDR1 SEHNR and CDR2 FQNEAQ (reference sequence). Losses at the gene ends were 5 bases for V and 9 bases for J; bases not matched to a gene: 10. CDR3 amino acids: CASSPRGTGGVQAFF. For the CDR3, the DNA is TGTGCCAGCAGCCCCAGAGGGACAGGGGGCGTTCAAGCTTTCTTT.

This clonotype has only a few counts. This chain connects TRBV18 to TRBJ1-1; possibly TRBD1 for D (6 bases). The CDR3 sequence is 16 residues long. Germline assignment: CDR1 KGHSH and CDR2 LQKENI. V was pared by 0 bases and J by 3 bases, with 14 bases between. CDR3 sequence reads: CASSPPNGGSDTEAFF. The CDR3 region has the DNA TGTGCCAGCTCACCACCGAACGGGGGCTCGGACACTGAAGCTTTCTTT.

CDR3 loop: CASSSWGSGGDTDTQYF. In DNA, the CDR3 is TGTGCCAGCAGCTCCTGGGGAAGTGGAGGGGACACAGATACGCAGTATTTT. V and J are TRBV5-6 and TRBJ2-3; maybe TRBD2 (6 bases). V was shortened by 3 bases and J by 2 bases, with 19 bases between the two germline ends. The CDR3 is 17 amino acids. Germline lookup yields CDR1 SGHDT and CDR2 YYEEEE.

The rearrangement joins TRBV24-1 to TRBJ1-2, with 8 bases matching TRBD1. Germline V gives CDR1 KGHDR, CDR2 SFDVKD. The junction had 8 bases not matched to a gene; V was cut back by 4 bases and J by 8 bases. The CDR3 spans 14 residues. In DNA, the CDR3 is TGTGCCACCAGTGACTCGGACAGGGTGGACGGCTACACCTTC. Its translation is CATSDSDRVDGYTF.

The chain has TRBV6-1 and TRBJ1-4; TRBD1 agrees at 8 bases. This CDR3 region has 15 residues. CDR1 MNHNS and CDR2 SASEGT come from the germline V gene. J lost 1 base, V lost 7 bases, and 5 bases had no gene match. This CDR3 reads CASKSGTGTNEKLFF. CDR3 DNA: TGTGCCAGCAAGTCCGGGACAGGAACTAATGAAAAACTGTTTTTT.

The gene calls are TRBV3-1 and TRBJ2-7; 8 nucleotides match TRBD2. Per germline, CDR1 LGHDT and CDR2 YNNKEL (reference sequence). V was clipped by 0 bases and J by 0 bases; unmatched bases: 4. The CDR3 spans 16 residues. CDR3 nucleotides: TGTGCCAGCAGCCAAGAACTAGCGGAGAGCTCCTACGAGCAGTACTTC. This gives the protein CASSQELAESSYEQYF.

This chain uses TRBV27 with TRBJ2-2, with 9 bases fitting TRBD2. The CDR3 consists of 18 residues. Germline CDR1 and CDR2: MNHEY and SMNVEV (reference sequence). Trimming at V came to 8 bases and at J to 6 bases, leaving 19 bases not matched to a gene. CDR3 bases: TGTGCCAGCGCACGGGTGTCCGGGACTAGCTTGAGGGCCGGGGAGCTGTTTTTT. Protein product: CASARVSGTSLRAGELFF.

The chain links TRBV4-1 to TRBJ2-7; 9 positions agree with TRBD1. CDR3 length: 15 amino acids. From germline, CDR1 is MGHRA and CDR2 YSYEKL. The junction had 2 bases not matched to a gene; V was cut back by 2 bases and J by 0 bases. CDR3 residues: CASSQRTGASYEQYF. In DNA form, the CDR3 reads TGCGCCAGCAGCCAAAGGACAGGGGCCTCCTACGAGCAGTACTTC.